The 10 T cell receptor beta chains presented below share a single source sample, sequenced in a study of spatial heterogeneity in lung cancer. Specified time point: sample taken at primary tumor resection. No antigen is known for these receptors. Each CDR3 protein gets one entry after TCRdb re-called the 5' RACE reads with MiXCR. The data contain 2,300 or so distinct CDR3 sequences, 20% to 25% of them singletons. Notes on the study in general: In tumors, expanded intratumoral alpha and beta TCR counts tracked mutation counts.

The sequencing used lung tumor tissue, collected at surgery. The receptors were gathered from a male donor with early-stage non-small cell lung cancer.

This chain links TRBV6-2 or TRBV6-3 with TRBJ2-4, with D unresolved. V dropped 6 bases and J dropped 0 bases, with 9 bases sitting between them. Germline V CDR1 and CDR2: MNHEY, SVGEGT. The CDR3 is 14 residues long. CDR3 bases: TGTGCCAGCAGACCGGCTCTAGCCAAAAACATTCAGTACTTC. It codes for CASRPALAKNIQYF.

The chain links TRBV6-2 or TRBV6-3 to TRBJ2-7; D may be TRBD2 (6 bases). The V gene's germline CDR1 is MNHEY and CDR2 SVGEGT. This CDR3 region has 22 residues. The germline V and J ends were trimmed by 0 bases and 4 bases, with 34 bases remaining between them. The CDR3 loop is CASSYSPGTPNTGTRWRYEQYF. In nucleotides, the CDR3 is TGTGCCAGCAGTTACTCTCCCGGGACTCCAAACACCGGGACCCGATGGAGATACGAGCAGTACTTC.

The sample holds a few counts of this clonotype. The chain has TRBV6-2 or TRBV6-3 and TRBJ2-7; D possibly matches TRBD1 or TRBD2 (5 bases each). This CDR3 is 16 amino acids long. The germline V gene encodes CDR1 MNHEY and CDR2 SVGEGT. Deletions cut 2 bases from V and 4 bases from J, with 18 bases between. The CDR3 loop is CASSYTGTRWRYEQYF. The CDR3 DNA follows: TGTGCCAGCAGTTACACCGGGACCCGATGGAGATACGAGCAGTACTTC.

In its sample, this clonotype ranks as medium-sized. This rearrangement joins TRBV12-3 or TRBV12-4 to TRBJ1-2; D gene uncertain. Trimming left V 5 bases short and J 0 bases short, with 13 bases between. This CDR3 has 15 residues. The CDR3 is CASSLSEGSNYGYTF. The CDR3 DNA reads TGTGCCAGCAGTCTCTCGGAGGGCTCTAACTATGGCTACACCTTC.

The V gene is TRBV6-5, the J gene TRBJ1-1, with D possibly TRBD1 on 5 matching bases. The CDR3 consists of 15 residues. The ends were cut back, 1 base at V and 6 bases at J, with 15 bases in the middle. Germline CDR1 is MNHEY and CDR2 is SVGAGI. For the CDR3, the DNA is TGTGCCAGCAGTTACTGGGCGGTGGGGCGCTCTGAAGCTTTCTTT. It yields the protein CASSYWAVGRSEAFF.

This clonotype was seen just once. The J gene is TRBJ2-2, the V gene TRBV6-1; maybe TRBD1 (6 bases). Germline V gene sequence: CDR1 MNHNS, CDR2 SASEGT. The CDR3 extends over 15 amino acids. The V end was cut by 5 bases, the J end by 0 bases, with 10 bases between. CDR3 sequence: CASSKDRANTGELFF. The CDR3 nucleotides read TGTGCCAGCAGTAAGGACAGAGCGAACACCGGGGAGCTGTTTTTT.

By proportion, this clonotype is large. The chain joins TRBV20-1 to TRBJ2-3, with D perhaps matching TRBD2 (5 bases). The CDR3 has 12 amino acids. V was shortened by 8 bases and J by 2 bases, with 11 bases between the two germline ends. Germline V lookup: CDR1 DFQATT, CDR2 SNEGSKA (reference sequence). Here the CDR3 DNA reads TGCAGTAGCGGAGTAAACACAGATACGCAGTATTTT. Encoded protein: CSSGVNTDTQYF.

This clonotype was found many times. The CDR3 region is CASSSGGFNEKLFF. DNA of the CDR3: TGTGCCAGCAGTTCAGGGGGCTTTAATGAAAAACTGTTTTTT. This chain uses TRBV27 with TRBJ1-4, with 8 bases lining up with TRBD1. This CDR3 has 14 residues. Losses at the gene ends were 4 bases for V and 4 bases for J; bases not matched to a gene: 2. The germline gives CDR1 MNHEY, CDR2 SMNVEV (reference sequence).

In this sample, this clonotype turned up a few times. The rearrangement joins TRBV5-1 to TRBJ2-7, with D maybe TRBD2 (5 bases). The CDR3 is 13 residues long. Germline CDR1 and CDR2: SGHRS and YFSETQ. V lost 0 bases and J lost 5, with 9 bases in between. CDR3 DNA sequence: TGCGCCAGCAGCTTGGGGAGGAACGACGAGCAGTACTTC. It specifies CASSLGRNDEQYF.

There are many counts of this clonotype. V is TRBV6-5 and J is TRBJ2-7; tentatively, D is TRBD1 (5 bases). Deletions cut 6 bases from V and 2 bases from J, with 17 bases between. The CDR3 length is 15 residues. Germline values: CDR1 MNHEY, CDR2 SVGAGI. The CDR3 reads CASRQLPDSTYEQYF. In DNA form, the CDR3 reads TGTGCCAGCAGACAACTTCCAGACAGTACCTACGAGCAGTACTTC.